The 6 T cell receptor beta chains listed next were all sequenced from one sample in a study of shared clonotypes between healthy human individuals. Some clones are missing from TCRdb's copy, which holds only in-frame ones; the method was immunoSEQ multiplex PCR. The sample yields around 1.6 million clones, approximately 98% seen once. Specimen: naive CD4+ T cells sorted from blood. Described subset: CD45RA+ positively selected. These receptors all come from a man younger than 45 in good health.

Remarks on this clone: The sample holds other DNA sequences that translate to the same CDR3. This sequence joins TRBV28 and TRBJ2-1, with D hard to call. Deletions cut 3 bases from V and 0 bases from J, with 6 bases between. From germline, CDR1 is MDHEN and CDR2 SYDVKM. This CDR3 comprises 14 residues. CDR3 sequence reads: CASSFGSSYNEQFF. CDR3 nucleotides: TGTGCCAGCAGTTTCGGTAGCTCCTACAATGAGCAGTTCTTC. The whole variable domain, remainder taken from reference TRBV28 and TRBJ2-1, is DVKVTQSSRYLVKRTGEKVFLECVQDMDHENMFWYRQDPGLGLRLIYFSYDVKMKEKGDIPEGYSVSREKKERFSLILESASTNQTSMYLCASSFGSSYNEQFFGPGTRLTVL.

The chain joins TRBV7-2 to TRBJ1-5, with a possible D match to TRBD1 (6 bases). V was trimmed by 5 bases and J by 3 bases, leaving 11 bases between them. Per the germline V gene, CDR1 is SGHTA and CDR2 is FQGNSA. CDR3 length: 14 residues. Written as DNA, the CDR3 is TGTGCCAGCAGCCCAGGGACACTCAATCAGCCCCAGCATTTT. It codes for CASSPGTLNQPQHF.

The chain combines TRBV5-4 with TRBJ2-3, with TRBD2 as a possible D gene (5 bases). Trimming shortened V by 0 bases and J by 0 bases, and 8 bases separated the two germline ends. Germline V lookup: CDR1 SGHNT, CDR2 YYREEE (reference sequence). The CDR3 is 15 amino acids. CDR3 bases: TGTGCCAGCAGCTTGGCGGGAACTAGCACAGATACGCAGTATTTT. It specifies CASSLAGTSTDTQYF.

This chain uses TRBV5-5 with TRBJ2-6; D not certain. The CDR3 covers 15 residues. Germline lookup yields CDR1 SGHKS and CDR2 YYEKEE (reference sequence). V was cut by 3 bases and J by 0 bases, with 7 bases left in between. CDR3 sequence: CASSSHPSGANVLTF. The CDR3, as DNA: TGTGCCAGCAGCTCGCATCCCTCTGGGGCCAACGTCCTGACTTTC.

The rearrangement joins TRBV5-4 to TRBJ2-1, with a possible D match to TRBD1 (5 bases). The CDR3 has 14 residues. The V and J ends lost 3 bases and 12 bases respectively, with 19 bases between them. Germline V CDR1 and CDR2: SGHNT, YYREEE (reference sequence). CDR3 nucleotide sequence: TGTGCCAGCAGCTGGGGCAGAGATACCCAATGGCAGTTCTTC. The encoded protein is CASSWGRDTQWQFF.

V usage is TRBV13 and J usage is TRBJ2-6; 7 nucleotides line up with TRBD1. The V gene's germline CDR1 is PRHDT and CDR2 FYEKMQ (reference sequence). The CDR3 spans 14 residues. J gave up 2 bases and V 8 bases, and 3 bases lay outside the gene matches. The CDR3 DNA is TGTGCCAGCTCCGACAGGGCTGGGGCCAACGTCCTGACTTTC. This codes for CASSDRAGANVLTF.